The 10 T cell receptor beta chains reported below all come from one sample, sequenced in a study of OX40 agonist ivuxolimab in advanced cancers. Some clones are missing from TCRdb's copy, which holds only in-frame ones; the method was immunoSEQ multiplex PCR. The sample holds approximately 15,000 clones; under 65% are singletons and the top ten take 7.5% to 9.5%. This specimen consisted of CD4+ or CD8+ T cells sorted from blood, obtained in a trial of the OX40 agonist ivuxolimab. The receptors shown here come from an adult with an advanced solid tumor such as melanoma, head and neck, liver or kidney cancer.

The chain combines TRBV7-3 with TRBJ2-7; D is unresolved. V dropped 2 bases and J dropped 6 bases, with 14 bases sitting between them. The CDR3 is 14 residues long. Germline V lookup: CDR1 SGHTA, CDR2 FQGTGA. Written as DNA, the CDR3 is TGTGCCAGCAGCTTACCCGGAGCCAACGTCGAGCAGTACTTC. As protein: CASSLPGANVEQYF.

This clone appeared a single time. The CDR3: CASSAGLAGALETGELFF. The CDR3 DNA sequence: TGCGCCAGCAGCGCGGGACTAGCGGGGGCCCTGGAGACCGGGGAGCTGTTTTTT. The chain has TRBV5-1 and TRBJ2-2; TRBD2 agrees at 14 bases. The CDR3 extends over 18 amino acids. Germline-derived CDR1 and CDR2 are SGHRS and YFSETQ. V was clipped by 4 bases and J by 5 bases; unmatched bases: 10.

This sequence joins TRBV6-6 and TRBJ1-3; D is undetermined. This CDR3 has 13 amino acids. V lost 0 bases, J lost 4 bases, and 4 bases lay in between. Germline V lookup: CDR1 MNHNY, CDR2 SVGAGI (reference sequence). CDR3 coding DNA: TGTGCCAGCAGTTACTCGACAGGAAACACCATATATTTT. This gives the protein CASSYSTGNTIYF.

This clone was found a few times. V is TRBV11-2 and J is TRBJ1-4, with 8 bases that match TRBD1. J was trimmed by 8 bases and V by 7 bases; bases with no gene match: 12. The CDR3 has 15 amino acids. Germline V gene data show CDR1 as SGHAT and CDR2 as FQNNGV. CDR3 bases: TGTGCCAGCACCCCGGACCAGGGGACAGGCGAAAAACTGTTTTTT. Encoded protein: CASTPDQGTGEKLFF.

V and J are TRBV7-2 and TRBJ2-7, with D possibly TRBD2 on 5 matching bases. The germline V and J ends were trimmed by 1 base and 2 bases, with 9 bases remaining between them. The CDR3 covers 14 residues. CDR1 SGHTA and CDR2 FQGNSA come from the germline V gene. CDR3 region: CASSLGPSTYEQYF. DNA of the CDR3: TGTGCCAGCAGCTTAGGGCCTAGCACCTACGAGCAGTACTTC. The full variable domain, completed using reference TRBV7-2 and TRBJ2-7, is GAGVSQSPSNKVTEKGKDVELRCDPISGHTALYWYRQSLGQGLEFLIYFQGNSAPDKSGLPSDRFSAERTGGSVSTLTIQRTQQEDSAVYLCASSLGPSTYEQYFGPGTRLTVT.

The CDR3 DNA follows: TGTGCCAGCGGGGGAACGTCCTACGAGCAGTACTTC. Translation: CASGGTSYEQYF. J is TRBJ2-7 and V is TRBV7-9, with D perhaps assigned TRBD1 or TRBD2 (5 bases each). Trimming cost V 8 bases and J 1 base, with 9 bases left between them. Germline CDR1 is SEHNR and CDR2 is FQNEAQ (reference sequence). This CDR3 contains 12 residues.

This chain joins TRBV2 and TRBJ2-7; TRBD2 might be the D (6 bases). CDR1 and CDR2 (germline): SNHLY, FYNNEI. V lost 5 bases, J lost 2 bases, and 13 bases lay in between. CDR3 length equals 14 residues. The CDR3 is CASSPPGDPYEQYF. Here the CDR3 DNA reads TGTGCCAGCAGTCCGCCGGGAGACCCCTACGAGCAGTACTTC.

The chain links TRBV7-8 to TRBJ2-1; TRBD1 matches at 8 bases. Germline CDR1 is SGHVS and CDR2 is FQNEAQ. CDR3 size: 15 residues. The junction had 10 bases not matched to a gene; V was cut back by 5 bases and J by 7 bases. This chain's CDR3 is CASSAPDRVGNEQFF. CDR3 nucleotide sequence: TGTGCCAGCAGCGCCCCGGACAGGGTGGGAAATGAGCAGTTCTTC.

CDR3 nucleotides: TGTGCCAGCAGTTTTTCCCCTAGCGGGCCCAATGAGCAGTTCTTC. Its protein is CASSFSPSGPNEQFF. The chain uses TRBV27 and TRBJ2-1; 8 bases align to TRBD2. V dropped 3 bases and J dropped 6; count of bases not matched to a gene: 7. Germline V CDR1 and CDR2: MNHEY, SMNVEV (reference sequence). This CDR3 comprises 15 residues.

The chain uses TRBV19 and TRBJ2-1; 8 bases fit TRBD2. The CDR3 runs to 14 residues. Germline lookup yields CDR1 LNHDA and CDR2 SQIVND (reference sequence). V shed 3 bases, J shed 8 bases, and the junction held 6 bases outside the gene matches. CDR3 DNA: TGTGCCAGTAGTATGTCGGGGGGGGTCGATGAGCAGTTCTTC. This gives the protein CASSMSGGVDEQFF.